This TCR beta chain was sequenced for a study of T cell responses to AZD1222 COVID-19 vaccine. Assay: immunoSEQ multiplex PCR; the TCRdb copy retains only in-frame clones and omits some. The data contain around 130,000 clones, roughly 85% of them singletons. The length of the CDR3 is 13 residues. Trimming removed 5 bases from V and 7 bases from J, with 14 bases in between. Germline loops: CDR1 KGHDR, CDR2 SFDVKD. Material: peripheral blood, obtained on day 0 of AZD1222 vaccination. This chain uses TRBV24-1 with TRBJ2-7, with D tentatively TRBD1 (5 bases). The receptor comes from an adult in good health. As DNA, the CDR3 is TGTGCCACCAGTGGAGACAGCTTGGGGGAGCAGTACTTC. Amino acids: CATSGDSLGEQYF.